This T cell receptor beta chain was sequenced for a study of human T cells and chemical hapten exposure (dated by TCRdb to about 2021). Regarding the complete study: For sensitization, 2% DPC in acetone was applied to a 2 cm by 2 cm area of upper inner arm skin. Blood was sampled from patients pre-sensitization (week 0) and at 2, 6 and about 24 weeks after DPC sensitization. The patient cohort, mostly female, included alopecia areata with under or over 50% scalp involvement, alopecia totalis and alopecia universalis. Weekly therapeutic DPC doses were additionally applied to the scalp of patients throughout the approximately 25-week study period. Some 29 alopecia patients gave blood for TCR sequencing at one to four time points (pre-sensitization, 2, 6 and 24 weeks). Patch testing was performed on the upper back with Finn chambers containing 0.01% DPC, and the patch tests were scored after 6 days according to International Contact Dermatitis Research Group standards. The study tracked peripheral blood TCR repertoire changes in vivo during primary and secondary sensitization to the hapten diphenylcyclopropenone (DPC) in alopecia patients. The libraries were sequenced as a pool, and the TCR yield per sample differed mostly because of small variations in library volumes within the pool. The study at large found these results: Patch test score correlated positively with the number of PT1 expanded TCRs, reaching significance at thresholds 8, 16 and 32 but not at 4. After repeated subsampling, the strength of the expansion versus patch-test correlation and the threshold at which it became significant changed. Significantly more large CDR3 similarity clusters were formed by expanded TCRs than by pre-sensitization or healthy control sets, consistent with antigen-driven responses. All patients had alopecia, a presumed autoimmune disease, so their immune response might differ from that of healthy individuals. No change with DPC sensitization was found in the number of TCRs above 1 in 1000 frequency, and no evidence of global repertoire structure alterations was found.

According to the study, the label for this sample's time point signals: patch test 2, 6 weeks after DPC sensitization. The treatment or condition label, as the study defines it: therapeutic diphenylcyclopropenone sensitization with weekly scalp DPC. At each patch-test visit, blood was drawn before the patch test was applied. Patients were eligible if aged 18 to 70, diagnosed with alopecia and judged suitable for DPC therapy, and pregnant patients were excluded. Total RNA was isolated from unfractionated whole blood collected in Tempus Blood RNA tubes. Libraries were constructed by RACE. TCRdb lists the instrument as NextSeq 500. During library preparation, unique molecular identifiers were attached to individual cDNA molecules so that TCRs could be counted quantitatively and reproducibly. From each blood RNA sample, both TCR alpha and TCR beta chains were sequenced. The authors' pipeline ran thus. The median number of TCRs per sample was roughly 98,000, ranging from roughly 20,000 to 700,000. The Decombinator software suite was used to annotate V, J and CDR3 in the TCR reads. For PS versus PT1 abundance plots, all samples were subsampled to the same number of TCRs (28,000). TCRs were defined as expanded if absent before sensitization and observed at least eight times at the 2-week time point. TCRdb trimmed the raw reads at Q25, called clones with MiXCR and kept productive beta chains. A single entry per CDR3 protein holds the most common genes and DNA from its merged rows. The V and J calls come from TCRdb's annotation, not from the publication. In all, the sample holds about 110,000 distinct CDR3 sequences, and approximately 8.8% of those were seen once. Around 3% of the sample is in the top ten clones.

Including the terminal cysteine and phenylalanine, the CDR3 comprises 13 residues. CDR3 DNA is the only sequence kept; it has 39 bases, read in frame from the first base. The V and J ends are trimmed by 4 bases and 1 base, leaving 8 bases between them. CDR1 and CDR2 are read off the germline V gene as SQVTM and ANQGSEA. Many counts were recorded for this clonotype. Its cognate antigen has yet to be identified. One base away there is no much larger clone; base qualities are not given. The V and J genes are TRBV29-1 and TRBJ2-1, with no D gene named confidently. The starting material was whole blood, obtained in connection with sensitization to the hapten diphenylcyclopropenone (DPC). This TCR was sampled from a woman aged 40 to 50 with alopecia areata. Some clones in this sample may be carry-over from other donors' samples. The CDR3 protein sequence reads: CSVVGNSYNEQFF. The base sequence is TGCAGCGTTGTTGGTAATTCCTACAATGAGCAGTTCTTC.